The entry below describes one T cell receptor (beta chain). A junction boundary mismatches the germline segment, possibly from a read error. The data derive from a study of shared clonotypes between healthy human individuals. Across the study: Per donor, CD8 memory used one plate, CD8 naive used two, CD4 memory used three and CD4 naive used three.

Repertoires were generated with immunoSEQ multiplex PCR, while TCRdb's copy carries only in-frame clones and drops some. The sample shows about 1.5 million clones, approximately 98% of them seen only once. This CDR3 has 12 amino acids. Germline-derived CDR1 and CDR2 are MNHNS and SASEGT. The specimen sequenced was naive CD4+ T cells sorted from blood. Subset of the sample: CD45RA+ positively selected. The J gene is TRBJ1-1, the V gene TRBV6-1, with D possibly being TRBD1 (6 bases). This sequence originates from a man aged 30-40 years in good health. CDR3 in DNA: TGTGCCAGCAGTGAAAGTTTGTGGGGAGGGGGCTTT. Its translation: CASSESLWGGGF.